This T cell receptor beta chain came from a study of blood T cell repertoires in COVID-19. Study as a whole: Nucleic acid was either cDNA or gDNA, and it came from T cells, B-cell-depleted T cells, or PBMCs.

TCRdb's table, derived via immunoSEQ multiplex PCR, lists solely in-frame clones and lacks some. The data contain approximately 250,000 clones, more than 80% of them singletons. Enrollees, 18 to 89 years old, lived in approximately 24 US areas. Clinical history as reported by participants underpinned cohort assignment. The CDR3 consists of 13 residues. Germline CDR1 and CDR2: KGHDR and SFDVKD. Trimming pared 4 bases from V and 9 bases from J, leaving 12 bases between. The sequence was obtained from a woman aged 30 to 39 with acute COVID-19. Sequenced material: PBMCs or T cells enriched from blood (not recorded which). The rearrangement joins TRBV24-1 to TRBJ2-1; maybe TRBD2 (5 bases). This chain's CDR3 is CATSEVRAGEQFF. In DNA form, the CDR3 reads TGTGCCACCAGTGAGGTGCGGGCCGGTGAGCAGTTCTTC.